Presented here are 9 T cell receptor beta chains from one specimen sequenced in a study of T-cell memory formation after mild COVID-19. TCRdb passed the 5' RACE reads through MiXCR, listing each CDR3 protein once. The table has about 270,000 distinct CDR3 sequences, over 15% seen once. The sample taken for sequencing was PBMCs or a T cell subset sorted from them (not recorded which). These receptors were collected from a man younger than 35 who had mild COVID-19 (a few samples of this study predate the infection). Cell type and time point are not known.

A few counts support this clonotype. The chain couples TRBV7-9 to TRBJ1-1; D remains unclear. Trimming took 5 bases from V and 5 from J, leaving 6 bases between them. The CDR3 spans 11 residues. From germline, CDR1 is SEHNR and CDR2 FQNEAQ (reference sequence). CDR3 DNA: TGTGCCAGCAGCGCGTGGACTGAAGCTTTCTTT. Encoded protein: CASSAWTEAFF. Filled out from reference TRBV7-9 and TRBJ1-1, the complete variable domain reads DTGVSQNPRHKITKRGQNVTFRCDPISEHNRLYWYRQTLGQGPEFLTYFQNEAQLEKSRLLSDRFSAERPKGSFSTLEIQRTEQGDSAMYLCASSAWTEAFFGQGTRLTVV.

The rearrangement joins TRBV12-3 or TRBV12-4 to TRBJ2-7; possible D gene TRBD2, 6 bases. The CDR3 has 14 amino acids. The V end lost 5 bases, the J end lost 5 bases, and 16 bases lay between the germline ends. The CDR3 loop is CASSPRGSGHEQYF. CDR3 nucleotides: TGTGCCAGCAGTCCCCGCGGTAGCGGCCACGAGCAGTACTTC.

This chain joins TRBV9 and TRBJ2-1; 8 nucleotides line up with TRBD1. Per germline, CDR1 SGDLS and CDR2 YYNGEE. The CDR3 is 15 amino acids. With V trimmed by 4 bases and J by 4 bases, 7 bases remained unmatched. The CDR3 reads CASSSDRALYNEQFF. The CDR3, as DNA: TGTGCCAGCAGCTCGGACAGGGCCTTATACAATGAGCAGTTCTTC.

This clonotype was seen ten or more times. The chain has TRBV21-1 and TRBJ2-7; TRBD1 was called by the table and not checked on the DNA. TRBV21-1 is reported as a pseudogene. The CDR3 is 14 amino acids. The DNA of the CDR3 is TGTGCCAGCGGATCTACAGGGCCGACCTACGAGCAGTACTTC. As protein: CASGSTGPTYEQYF.

Only a few counts were recorded for this clonotype. The rearrangement links TRBV4-3 to TRBJ2-2, with 11 nucleotides matching TRBD2. The V gene's germline CDR1 is LGHNA and CDR2 YSLEER. Trimming cost V 5 bases and J 4 bases; bases outside gene matches: 6. CDR3 length equals 16 residues. This CDR3 reads CASSATSGVITGELFF. The CDR3 coding sequence is TGCGCCAGCAGCGCGACTAGCGGGGTTATCACCGGGGAGCTGTTTTTT.

This clonotype was counted a few times. DNA for the CDR3: TGTGCCAGCTCACCCATCTTAGGGAGAACCGCCTACAATGAGCAGTTCTTC. As protein: CASSPILGRTAYNEQFF. This rearrangement joins TRBV18 to TRBJ2-1; D may be TRBD2 (5 bases). The length of the CDR3 is 17 residues. Germline V gene sequence: CDR1 KGHSH, CDR2 LQKENI. V was trimmed by 3 bases and J by 2 bases, leaving 17 bases between them.

This clonotype was recorded a few times. The rearrangement uses TRBV6-5 and TRBJ2-1, with TRBD2 matching over 9 bases. Germline V gene data show CDR1 as MNHEY and CDR2 as SVGAGI. This CDR3 spans 15 amino acids. Trimming at V came to 6 bases and at J to 2 bases, leaving 5 bases not matched to a gene. In DNA form, the CDR3 reads TGTGCCAGCAGAAGCTCTAGCGGGGCCTACAATGAGCAGTTCTTC. Translating gives CASRSSSGAYNEQFF.

The chain carries TRBV5-1 and TRBJ2-6; 7 nucleotides match TRBD1. This CDR3 region has 16 residues. Per the germline V gene, CDR1 is SGHRS and CDR2 is YFSETQ. With 4 bases clipped from V and 4 bases from J, the junction kept 8 bases outside the gene matches. This CDR3 reads CASSGSTGSGANVLTF. The CDR3 DNA reads TGCGCCAGCAGCGGTTCGACAGGGTCCGGGGCCAACGTCCTGACTTTC.

This clonotype was seen only a few times. The chain links TRBV6-2 or TRBV6-3 to TRBJ1-5; no definite D call. The V end lost 2 bases, the J end lost 1 base, and 9 bases lay between the germline ends. Germline CDR1 MNHEY, CDR2 SVGEGT. The CDR3 is made up of 15 amino acids. The CDR3 coding sequence is TGTGCCAGCAGTTACCCCGGTAACAGCAATCAGCCCCAGCATTTT. This sequence encodes CASSYPGNSNQPQHF.